Listed below are T cell receptor beta chains from one sample, sequenced in a study of blood T cell repertoires in COVID-19. Repertoires were generated with immunoSEQ multiplex PCR, while TCRdb's copy carries only in-frame clones and drops some. The table includes 90,000 to 130,000 clones, 70% to 90% detected once. The sample taken for sequencing was peripheral blood. Receptors originate from a man aged 35 to 55 with acute or convalescent COVID-19. Each CDR3 is given with its conserved first and last residue. A D gene is named only where the DNA matches it firmly. Only some rows state a clone size, as once, few, many or a class for expanded clones.

TRBJ1-1 | NA | TRBD1 | TRBV18 | 13 | CASSRDRGTEAFF | TGTGCCAGCTCACGTGACAGGGGAACTGAAGCTTTCTTT
TRBJ1-4 | NA | NA | TRBV30 | 15 | CAWSSAGVPNEKLFF | TGTGCCTGGAGCTCGGCAGGGGTGCCTAATGAAAAACTGTTTTTT
TRBJ2-7 | NA | NA | TRBV27 | 16 | CASSLSLAGAPMEQYF | TGTGCCAGCAGTTTATCGCTTGCAGGGGCCCCGATGGAGCAGTACTTC
TRBJ2-1 | NA | TRBD2 | TRBV5-4 | 14 | CASSLGGGYNEQFF | TGTGCCAGCAGCTTGGGCGGGGGTTACAATGAGCAGTTCTTC
TRBJ2-3 | NA | TRBD1 | TRBV29-1 | 13 | CSVATGVADTQYF | TGCAGCGTTGCCACAGGGGTGGCAGATACGCAGTATTTT
TRBJ2-3 | NA | NA | TRBV5-4 | 16 | CASSLSPGAGTDTQYF | TGTGCCAGCAGCTTGTCCCCAGGGGCGGGCACAGATACGCAGTATTTT
TRBJ2-7 | NA | TRBD2 | TRBV28 | 14 | CASSPGTSVYEQYF | TGTGCCAGCAGTCCCGGGACTAGTGTCTACGAGCAGTACTTC
TRBJ2-5 | NA | NA | TRBV5-1 | 17 | CASSLFSGTSVGGTQYF | TGCGCCAGCAGCTTGTTTTCCGGGACCTCTGTCGGGGGGACCCAGTACTTC
TRBJ1-1 | once | NA | TRBV5-4 | 12 | CASSLSRGKAFF | TGTGCCAGCAGCTTGTCTCGAGGAAAAGCTTTCTTT
TRBJ2-4 | NA | NA | TRBV7-9 | 15 | CASSLERVPANIQYF | TGTGCCAGCAGCTTAGAGCGGGTACCCGCAAACATTCAGTACTTC
TRBJ1-5 | NA | TRBD1 | TRBV18 | 14 | CASSGTGGRQPQHF | TGTGCCAGCTCAGGGACAGGGGGTCGTCAGCCCCAGCATTTT
TRBJ1-2 | once | NA | TRBV28 | 15 | CASQTPAGWGVGYTF | TGTGCCAGCCAAACCCCTGCCGGGTGGGGGGTCGGCTACACCTTC
TRBJ1-2 | NA | NA | TRBV7-2 | 13 | CASSLSRGKGYTF | TGTGCCAGCAGCTTAAGCAGGGGTAAAGGCTACACCTTC
TRBJ1-1 | NA | NA | TRBV19 | 13 | CASRDRDSFEAFF | TGTGCCAGTAGGGACCGGGATTCCTTTGAAGCTTTCTTT
TRBJ2-3 | NA | TRBD1 | TRBV3-1/TRBV3-2 | 14 | CASSHRQGLDTQYF | TGTGCCAGCAGTCACCGACAGGGTCTAGATACGCAGTATTTT
TRBJ2-2 | NA | TRBD1 | TRBV15 | 14 | CATSSDRVPGELFF | TGTGCCACCAGCAGTGACAGGGTCCCCGGGGAGCTGTTTTTT
TRBJ1-6 | NA | NA | TRBV28 | 13 | CASSLGVYSPLHF | TGTGCCAGCAGTCTCGGGGTGTATTCACCCCTCCACTTT
TRBJ2-5 | NA | NA | TRBV11-2 | 17 | CASSPFPIWASQETQYF | TGTGCCAGCAGCCCCTTTCCTATTTGGGCCTCGCAAGAGACCCAGTACTTC
TRBJ1-5 | NA | TRBD1 | TRBV6-2/TRBV6-3 | 15 | CASSYSTTGREPQHF | TGTGCCAGCAGTTACTCTACGACAGGGCGGGAGCCCCAGCATTTT
TRBJ2-1 | NA | TRBD2 | TRBV2 | 18 | CASSGWGRGLASYNEQFF | TGTGCCAGCTCCGGATGGGGTAGGGGACTAGCGTCGTACAATGAGCAGTTCTTC
TRBJ2-3 | NA | TRBD2 | TRBV2 | 16 | CASRGLAGRRTDTQYF | TGTGCCAGCAGGGGACTAGCGGGGCGCCGCACAGATACGCAGTATTTT
TRBJ2-1 | NA | TRBD2 | TRBV10-1 | 16 | CASSESSGKAYNEQFF | TGCGCCAGCAGTGAGTCTAGCGGGAAGGCCTACAATGAGCAGTTCTTC
TRBJ2-1 | NA | TRBD2 | TRBV5-1 | 16 | CASSLPAGDPHNEQFF | TGCGCCAGCAGCTTGCCAGCGGGGGACCCCCACAATGAGCAGTTCTTC
TRBJ1-5 | NA | TRBD1 | TRBV11-2 | 14 | CASSLGTGDQPQHF | TGTGCCAGCAGCTTAGGGACAGGGGATCAGCCCCAGCATTTT
TRBJ2-7 | NA | TRBD2 | TRBV5-1 | 16 | CASSSLGEGPLYEQYF | TGCGCCAGCAGCTCCCTCGGGGAGGGGCCTCTCTACGAGCAGTACTTC
TRBJ2-5 | NA | NA | TRBV6-5 | 13 | CASSLDIQETQYF | TGTGCCAGCAGTTTGGACATCCAAGAGACCCAGTACTTC
TRBJ1-4 | NA | TRBD1 | TRBV3-1/TRBV3-2 | 16 | CASSLRGQGVGEKLFF | TGTGCCAGCAGCCTTCGCGGACAGGGGGTAGGGGAAAAACTGTTTTTT
TRBJ1-5 | NA | NA | TRBV12-3/TRBV12-4 | 13 | CASRGAGNQPQHF | TGTGCCAGCCGCGGGGCAGGCAATCAGCCCCAGCATTTT
TRBJ1-1 | NA | TRBD1 | TRBV28 | 12 | CASVPGQGRAFF | TGTGCCAGCGTACCGGGACAGGGGCGCGCTTTCTTT
TRBJ2-2 | NA | NA | TRBV28 | 13 | CAGGGSITGELFF | TGTGCCGGTGGGGGCAGTATTACCGGGGAGCTGTTTTTT
TRBJ2-2 | once | TRBD2 | TRBV18 | 16 | CASSQRLAGNTGELFF | TGTGCCAGCTCGCAACGACTAGCGGGGAACACCGGGGAGCTGTTTTTT
TRBJ1-4 | few | NA | TRBV29-1 | 14 | CSVGRQAPNEKLFF | TGCAGCGTTGGTAGACAGGCGCCTAATGAAAAACTGTTTTTT
TRBJ2-7 | NA | TRBD1 | TRBV27 | 14 | CASRGQGGPFEQYF | TGTGCCAGCAGGGGACAGGGAGGGCCCTTCGAGCAGTACTTC
TRBJ2-4 | NA | TRBD2 | TRBV11-2 | 19 | CASSLGGSGGLVAKNIQYF | TGTGCCAGCAGCTTAGGAGGTAGCGGGGGTCTAGTAGCCAAAAACATTCAGTACTTC
TRBJ1-6 | NA | NA | TRBV28 | 14 | CASSMPGGVSPLHF | TGTGCCAGCAGTATGCCAGGAGGTGTGTCACCCCTCCACTTT
TRBJ1-2 | NA | NA | TRBV4-1 | 16 | CASSQGRGRDNYGYTF | TGCGCCAGCAGCCAAGGGAGGGGCCGGGACAACTATGGCTACACCTTC
TRBJ2-3 | NA | TRBD2 | TRBV6-6 | 16 | CASKRAAGAVTDTQYF | TGTGCCAGCAAAAGAGCAGCGGGGGCCGTAACAGATACGCAGTATTTT
TRBJ2-7 | NA | TRBD1 | TRBV7-3 | 15 | CASSLGQGAMYEQYF | TGTGCCAGCAGCTTGGGACAGGGGGCAATGTACGAGCAGTACTTC